This is a list of T cell receptor beta chains from one sample in a study of cytomegalovirus exposure and HLA in healthy donors. Data came from immunoSEQ multiplex PCR; TCRdb stores just in-frame clones and leaves some out. The sample records about 110,000 clones, almost 96% being singletons. Sequenced sample: PBMCs. These receptors originate from a woman in her late teens or twenties in good health and CMV-seronegative. Both conserved end residues are part of each CDR3. Each record gives: clone size, J gene, D gene, V gene, CDR3 DNA, CDR3 protein. A D gene is named only where the DNA matches it firmly. Size is omitted from some rows. Given values are once, few, many or a class for expanded clones.

>.|TRBJ1-2|.|TRBV7-2
TGTGCCAGCAGCTTGGTGCAAGGAGATGGCTACACCTTC
CASSLVQGDGYTF
>.|TRBJ2-5|TRBD2|TRBV5-1
TGCGCCAGCACAACCCAAGCGGGGGGGGTAGAGACCCAGTACTTC
CASTTQAGGVETQYF
>.|TRBJ2-7|.|TRBV7-9
TGTGCCAGCAGCCAGACACCGGACTACGAGCAGTACTTC
CASSQTPDYEQYF
>.|TRBJ1-2|TRBD1|TRBV5-1
TGCGCCAGCAGCTGGAGTCGAAGGGACAGAGACTATGGCTACACCTTC
CASSWSRRDRDYGYTF
>.|TRBJ2-3|TRBD2|TRBV7-2
TGTGCCAGCAGCTCCGTAGCGGGGAGGCCAGATACGCAGTATTTT
CASSSVAGRPDTQYF
>.|TRBJ2-7|TRBD1|TRBV27
TGTGCCAGCAGCCCAATTCCGGGACAGGAGACCTACGAGCAGTACTTC
CASSPIPGQETYEQYF
>.|TRBJ1-5|.|TRBV5-1
TGCGCCAGCAGCTTGGCCCCTACTAGCAATCAGCCCCAGCATTTT
CASSLAPTSNQPQHF
>.|TRBJ2-7|TRBD1|TRBV9
TGTGCCAGCAGCGCCCTTAGGGACAGGGGGCGCGGCGAGCAGTACTTC
CASSALRDRGRGEQYF
>.|TRBJ1-4|.|TRBV29-1
TGCAGCGCCGTTGTCGGGAAACTGTTTTTT
CSAVVGKLFF
>.|TRBJ2-1|TRBD1|TRBV7-9
TGTGCCAGCAGCTGGTACAGGGGAGACAATGAGCAGTTCTTC
CASSWYRGDNEQFF
>.|TRBJ2-3|TRBD2|TRBV5-1
TGCGCCAGCAGCTTGGGAGCGGGGGGGTCAGATACGCAGTATTTT
CASSLGAGGSDTQYF
>.|TRBJ2-3|TRBD1|TRBV6-1
TGTGCCAGCAGACTCACAGGGGGCACAGATACGCAGTATTTT
CASRLTGGTDTQYF
>once|TRBJ2-7|TRBD1|TRBV28
TGTGCCAGCAGCTCCCTGGACAGGGTCTACGAGCAGTACTTC
CASSSLDRVYEQYF
>.|TRBJ2-1|.|TRBV7-3
TGTGCCAGCAGCTTAACTTCGGGACACAACAATGAGCAGTTCTTC
CASSLTSGHNNEQFF
>.|TRBJ2-1|.|TRBV5-6
TGTGCCAGCAGCTTCCGTGGGAGCGGGCAGTATAATGAGCAGTTCTTC
CASSFRGSGQYNEQFF
>.|TRBJ2-7|TRBD2|TRBV9
TGTGCCAGCAGCGTAGCAGCGGGGGGACCGAACTACGAGCAGTACTTC
CASSVAAGGPNYEQYF
>.|TRBJ2-5|TRBD2|TRBV28
TGTGCCAGCAGTCTCCTTAGCGGGGGCCCTCCCCAGTACTTC
CASSLLSGGPPQYF
>once|TRBJ1-5|.|TRBV19
TGTGCCAGTAGTACCGCCAGGGGATTGGGCAATCAGCCCCAGCATTTT
CASSTARGLGNQPQHF
>once|TRBJ2-7|TRBD1|TRBV6-5
TGTGCCAGCAGTGGGGACAGAGGGAATTACGAGCAGTACTTC
CASSGDRGNYEQYF
>few|TRBJ2-1|.|TRBV27
TGTGCCAGCAGGCTCACAGGGCGACTCAATGAGCAGTTCTTC
CASRLTGRLNEQFF
>.|TRBJ2-7|.|TRBV7-2
TGTGCCAGCAGCTCTAGGCCAGGGGCTCCCGACGAGCAGTACTTC
CASSSRPGAPDEQYF
>.|TRBJ1-1|TRBD1|TRBV5-6
TGTGCCAGCAGCTTGGGGACAGGCTTGAACACTGAAGCTTTCTTT
CASSLGTGLNTEAFF
>.|TRBJ1-1|TRBD1|TRBV5-1
TGCGCCAGCAGCCCACCCCGGAGGACAGGGGGACCCATGAACACTGAAGCTTTCTTT
CASSPPRRTGGPMNTEAFF
>.|TRBJ2-7|TRBD2|TRBV2
TGTGCCAGCAGGAGCGGGGGGGCCTCCTACGAGCAGTACTTC
CASRSGGASYEQYF
>.|TRBJ2-1|.|TRBV1
TGCACCAGCAGCCAAGTACCGACCCCCGGAGGGGATGAGCAGTTCTTC
CTSSQVPTPGGDEQFF
>.|TRBJ1-1|.|TRBV11-2
TGTGCCAGCAGCACTATCCGACTGAAGTTGGCTTTCTTT
CASSTIRLKLAFF
>.|TRBJ1-4|.|TRBV28
TGTGCCAGCCGGGGGGCAGGGTCTAATGAAAAACTGTTTTTT
CASRGAGSNEKLFF
>.|TRBJ2-3|TRBD1|TRBV11-2
TGTGCCAGCAGCTTTGTGACAGGGATCACAGATACGCAGTATTTT
CASSFVTGITDTQYF
>.|TRBJ2-5|TRBD1|TRBV6-1
TGTGCCAGCAGGCCGGGACAGGGGATAGGGGAGACCCAGTACTTC
CASRPGQGIGETQYF
>.|TRBJ2-1|TRBD2|TRBV7-8
TGTGCCAGCAGCTCTAGCGGGGGGGCCTGGAATGAGCAGTTCTTC
CASSSSGGAWNEQFF
>.|TRBJ2-5|.|TRBV9
TGTGCCAGCAGCCTGACAGGAGAAGAGACCCAGTACTTC
CASSLTGEETQYF
>.|TRBJ2-4|.|TRBV28
TGTGCCAGCATCCCTAGCCGGTGGGGGGTGGCCAAAAACATTCAGTACTTC
CASIPSRWGVAKNIQYF
>.|TRBJ1-2|.|TRBV6-6
TGTGCCAGCAGTTACGACGGGAAGCATGGCTACACCTTC
CASSYDGKHGYTF
>.|TRBJ1-2|TRBD1|TRBV7-2
TGTGCCAGCAGCTTATACCCGGGACAGGGCATCTATGGCTACACCTTC
CASSLYPGQGIYGYTF
>.|TRBJ2-7|TRBD1|TRBV7-2
TGTGCCAGCAGCTTAAAGGGAGGACAGGGGACTTCCTACGAGCAGTACTTC
CASSLKGGQGTSYEQYF
>once|TRBJ2-7|TRBD1|TRBV7-2
TGTGCCAGCAGCCCAGGGACAGGGGGTTTGTACGAGCAGTACTTC
CASSPGTGGLYEQYF
>.|TRBJ2-5|.|TRBV4-3
TGCGCCAGCAGCCAAGATTACGGGGTACAAGAGACCCAGTACTTC
CASSQDYGVQETQYF
>.|TRBJ1-2|.|TRBV19
TGTGCCAATTCATTTGACAGCTTCTATGGCTACACCTTC
CANSFDSFYGYTF
>.|TRBJ2-7|.|TRBV11-2
TGTGCCAGCAGCTTAGGTTTCAGCGCAGTCCGCCCCTACGAGCAGTACTTC
CASSLGFSAVRPYEQYF
>.|TRBJ2-7|TRBD2|TRBV7-3
TGTGCCAGCAGCTTAAGCAGCGGGACGGACGAGCAGTACTTC
CASSLSSGTDEQYF
>.|TRBJ2-3|.|TRBV7-6
TGTGCCAGCAGCTTAAGTGGGCAAACACAGGATACGCAGTATTTT
CASSLSGQTQDTQYF
>.|TRBJ2-2|.|TRBV7-6
TGTGCCAGCAGCTTAGGGCCCGGGATCGGGGAGCTGTTTTTT
CASSLGPGIGELFF
>once|TRBJ1-4|.|TRBV6-5
TGTGCCAGCAGTTACAGGGGCCGGAATGAAAAACTGTTTTTT
CASSYRGRNEKLFF